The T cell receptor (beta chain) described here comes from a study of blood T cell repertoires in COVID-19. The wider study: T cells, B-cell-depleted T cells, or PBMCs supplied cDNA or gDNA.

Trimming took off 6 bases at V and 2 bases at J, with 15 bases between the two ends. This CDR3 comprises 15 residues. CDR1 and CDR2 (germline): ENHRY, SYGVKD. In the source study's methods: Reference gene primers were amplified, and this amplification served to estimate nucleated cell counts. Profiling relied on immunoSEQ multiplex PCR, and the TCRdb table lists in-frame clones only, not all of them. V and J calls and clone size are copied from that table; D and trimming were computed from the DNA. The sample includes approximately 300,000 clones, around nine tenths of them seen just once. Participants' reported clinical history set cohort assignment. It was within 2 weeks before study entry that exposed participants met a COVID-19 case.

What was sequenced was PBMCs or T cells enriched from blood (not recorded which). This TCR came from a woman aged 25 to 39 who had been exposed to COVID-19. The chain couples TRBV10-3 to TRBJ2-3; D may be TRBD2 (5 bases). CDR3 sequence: CAISLNGLNTDTQYF. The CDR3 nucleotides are TGTGCCATCAGCCTGAACGGACTTAACACAGATACGCAGTATTTT.